Following are 8 T cell receptor beta chains from one sample sequenced in a study of T cells in Graves' hyperthyroidism and ophthalmopathy. Amplification of TCR beta CDR3 regions was performed using RNA transcripts as template. With the HTBI primer set, the TCR CDR3 went through a first round of RT-PCR. From the multiplex PCR reads, TCRdb called clonotypes with MiXCR, one entry per CDR3 protein. In the table there are around 570,000 distinct CDR3 sequences, 15% to 20% of which are singletons. Sequencing used blood. The receptors stem from a man aged 40-49 years with Graves' ophthalmopathy.

Details on this clonotype: This may stem from a read error, because a much larger clone lies one nucleotide away. This chain uses TRBV5-1 with TRBJ2-2; D perhaps matches TRBD1 (7 bases). From germline, CDR1 is SGHRS and CDR2 YFSETQ. The CDR3 is made up of 17 amino acids. The CDR3: CASSPTGRLQNTGELLF. In nucleotides, the CDR3 is TGCGCCAGCAGTCCGACAGGGAGGCTACAGAACACCGGGGAGCTGCTTTTT.

The chain recombines TRBV10-3 with TRBJ2-2; weak D call: TRBD2 (5 bases). Deletions cut 11 bases from V and 7 bases from J, with 14 bases between. This CDR3 is 12 amino acids long. Germline V gene data show CDR1 as ENHRY and CDR2 as SYGVKD. The DNA for the CDR3 is TGTGCCGTAGACGCGGGTGGCGGGGAGCTGTTTTTT. Its protein product is CAVDAGGGELFF.

The chain combines TRBV4-3 with TRBJ1-5, with D perhaps matching TRBD1 (5 bases). V was trimmed by 0 bases and J by 4 bases, leaving 13 bases between them. Germline assignment: CDR1 LGHNA and CDR2 YSLEER. This CDR3 comprises 16 residues. Written as DNA, the CDR3 is TGCGCCAGCAGCCAAGATCACGGGACCCTAAATCAGCCCCAGCATTTT. It translates to CASSQDHGTLNQPQHF.

The chain is built from TRBV3-1 and TRBJ2-5, with 12 positions matching TRBD2. The germline V gene encodes CDR1 LGHDT and CDR2 YNNKEL (reference sequence). The junction had 5 bases not matched to a gene; V was cut back by 4 bases and J by 5 bases. The CDR3 extends over 15 amino acids. The CDR3 loop is CASSPQTSGGETQYF. CDR3 bases: TGTGCCAGCAGCCCTCAGACTAGCGGGGGTGAGACCCAGTACTTC.

This clonotype was counted only a few times. The V gene is TRBV20-1, the J gene TRBJ1-1; TRBD1 is a possible D gene (6 bases). From germline, CDR1 is DFQATT and CDR2 SNEGSKA (reference sequence). This CDR3 comprises 11 residues. With 5 bases removed from V and 10 bases from J, the gap between germline ends came to 14 bases. The DNA of the CDR3 is TGCAGTGCTCCTCATACAGGGTCAGCTTTCTTT. This codes for CSAPHTGSAFF.

This rearrangement joins TRBV11-2 to TRBJ2-4, with TRBD2 as a possible D gene (6 bases). This CDR3 spans 16 amino acids. From germline, CDR1 is SGHAT and CDR2 FQNNGV. Between the trimmed V and J ends, which lost 5 bases and 0 bases, there was a span of 14 bases. The CDR3 spells CASSLNPGLAKNIQYF. The CDR3 coding sequence is TGTGCCAGCAGCCTAAACCCGGGACTAGCCAAAAACATTCAGTACTTC. Full variable domain (outside the CDR3, taken from reference TRBV11-2 and TRBJ2-4): EAGVAQSPRYKIIEKRQSVAFWCNPISGHATLYWYQQILGQGPKLLIQFQNNGVVDDSQLPKDRFSAERLKGVDSTLKIQPAKLEDSAVYLCASSLNPGLAKNIQYFGAGTRLSVL.

This clonotype occurred many times. The chain links TRBV6-2 or TRBV6-3 to TRBJ2-1; 7 bases line up with TRBD2. The CDR3 runs 16 residues. The germline gives CDR1 MNHEY, CDR2 SVGEGT. V lost 4 bases, J lost 4 bases, and 10 bases stayed unmatched. The CDR3 protein is CASSSHGSGLYNEQFF. The CDR3 nucleotides read TGTGCCAGCAGTTCACATGGTAGCGGGTTATACAATGAGCAGTTCTTC.

This clonotype was seen more than once but under ten times. The chain employs TRBV11-2 and TRBJ2-7; 11 positions match TRBD1. CDR3 size: 14 residues. Per germline, CDR1 SGHAT and CDR2 FQNNGV. V was clipped by 3 bases and J by 6 bases; unmatched bases: 4. Here the CDR3 reads CASSFGTGGGEQYF. CDR3 bases: TGTGCCAGCAGCTTCGGGACAGGGGGAGGCGAGCAGTACTTC.